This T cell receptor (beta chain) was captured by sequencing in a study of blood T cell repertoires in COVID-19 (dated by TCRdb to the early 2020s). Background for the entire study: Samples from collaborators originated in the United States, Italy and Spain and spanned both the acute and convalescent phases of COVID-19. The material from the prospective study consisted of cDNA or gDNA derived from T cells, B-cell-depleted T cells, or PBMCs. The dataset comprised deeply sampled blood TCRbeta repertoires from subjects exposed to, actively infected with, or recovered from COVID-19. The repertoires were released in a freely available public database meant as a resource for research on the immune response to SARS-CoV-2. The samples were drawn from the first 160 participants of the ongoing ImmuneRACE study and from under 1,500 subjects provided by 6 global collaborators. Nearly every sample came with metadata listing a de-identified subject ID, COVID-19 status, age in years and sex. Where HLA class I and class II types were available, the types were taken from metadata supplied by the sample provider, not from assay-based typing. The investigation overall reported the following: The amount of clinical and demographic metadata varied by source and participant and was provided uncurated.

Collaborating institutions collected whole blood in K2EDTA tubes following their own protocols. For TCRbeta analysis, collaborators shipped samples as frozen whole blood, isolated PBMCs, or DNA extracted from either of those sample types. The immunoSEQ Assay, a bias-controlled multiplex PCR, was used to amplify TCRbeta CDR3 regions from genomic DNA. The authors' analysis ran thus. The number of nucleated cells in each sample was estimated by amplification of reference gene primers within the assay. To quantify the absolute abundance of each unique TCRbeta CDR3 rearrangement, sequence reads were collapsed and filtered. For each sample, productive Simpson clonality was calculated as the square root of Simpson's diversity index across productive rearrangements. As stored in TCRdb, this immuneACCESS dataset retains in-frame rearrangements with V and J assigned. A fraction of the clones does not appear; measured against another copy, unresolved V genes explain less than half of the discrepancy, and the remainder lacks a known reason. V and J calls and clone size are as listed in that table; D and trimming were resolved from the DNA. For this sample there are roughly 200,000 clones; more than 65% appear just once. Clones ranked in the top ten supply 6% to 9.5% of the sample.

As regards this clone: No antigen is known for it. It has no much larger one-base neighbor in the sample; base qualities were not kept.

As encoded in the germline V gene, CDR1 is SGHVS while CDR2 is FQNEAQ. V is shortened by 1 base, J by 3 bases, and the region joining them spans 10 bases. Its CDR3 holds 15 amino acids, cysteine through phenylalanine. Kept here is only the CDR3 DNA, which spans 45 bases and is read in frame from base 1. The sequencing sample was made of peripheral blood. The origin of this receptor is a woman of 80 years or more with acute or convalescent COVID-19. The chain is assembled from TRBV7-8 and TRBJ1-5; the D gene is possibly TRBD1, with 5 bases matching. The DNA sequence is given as TGTGCCAGCAGCTTAGTGGTGACAGTCAATCAGCCCCAGCATTTT. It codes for CASSLVVTVNQPQHF.